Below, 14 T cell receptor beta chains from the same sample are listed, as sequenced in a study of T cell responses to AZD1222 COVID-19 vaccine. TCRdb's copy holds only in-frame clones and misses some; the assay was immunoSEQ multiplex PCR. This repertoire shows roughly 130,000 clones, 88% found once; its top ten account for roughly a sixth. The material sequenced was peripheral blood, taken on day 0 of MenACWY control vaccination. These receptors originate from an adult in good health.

The CDR3 DNA reads TGTGCCAGCACTCGGGACACAATTGAAGCTTTCTTT. Translating it yields CASTRDTIEAFF. The V and J genes are TRBV2 and TRBJ1-1; TRBD1 is a possible D gene (6 bases). Germline V gene data show CDR1 as SNHLY and CDR2 as FYNNEI. Deletions cut 7 bases from V and 7 bases from J, with 13 bases between. This CDR3 is 12 amino acids long.

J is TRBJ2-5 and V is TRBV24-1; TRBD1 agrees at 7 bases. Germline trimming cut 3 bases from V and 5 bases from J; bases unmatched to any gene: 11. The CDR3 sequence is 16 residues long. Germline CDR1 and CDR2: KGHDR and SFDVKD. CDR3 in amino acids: CATSDGAEGGRETQYF. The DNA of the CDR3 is TGTGCCACCAGTGATGGTGCCGAAGGGGGCAGGGAGACCCAGTACTTC.

CDR3 coding DNA: TGTGCCACCAGTGATTCCGGGACTAGCGGGTCCCATGAGCAGTTCTTC. Its translation is CATSDSGTSGSHEQFF. The rearrangement uses TRBV24-1 and TRBJ2-1, with 12 positions matching TRBD2. The V and J ends lost 2 bases and 8 bases, in that order; junction bases with no gene match: 6. CDR1 is KGHDR and CDR2 is SFDVKD in the germline V gene. This CDR3 is 16 amino acids long.

CDR3 protein: CASRRLRGQPQHF. The CDR3 DNA sequence: TGTGCCAGCCGGAGACTCAGGGGTCAGCCCCAGCATTTT. The V gene is TRBV27, the J gene TRBJ1-5; D is perhaps TRBD1 (6 bases). V lost 8 bases and J 6 bases, leaving 14 bases between the germline ends. This CDR3 spans 13 amino acids. CDR1 and CDR2 (germline): MNHEY, SMNVEV (reference sequence).

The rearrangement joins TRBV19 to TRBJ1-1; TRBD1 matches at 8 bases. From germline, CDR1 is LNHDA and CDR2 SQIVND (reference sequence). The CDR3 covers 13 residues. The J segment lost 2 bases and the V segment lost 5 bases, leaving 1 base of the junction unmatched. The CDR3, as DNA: TGTGCCAGTAGTGACAGGGGTAACACTGAAGCTTTCTTT. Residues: CASSDRGNTEAFF.

The CDR3 region has the DNA TGTGCCAGCAGTTTAACCACAGGGAGCTCCTACAATGAGCAGTTCTTC. Residues: CASSLTTGSSYNEQFF. The rearrangement joins TRBV28 to TRBJ2-1; D may be TRBD1 (6 bases). Trimming pared 2 bases from V and 0 bases from J, leaving 11 bases between. In germline, CDR1 is MDHEN, CDR2 SYDVKM. The CDR3 has 16 amino acids.

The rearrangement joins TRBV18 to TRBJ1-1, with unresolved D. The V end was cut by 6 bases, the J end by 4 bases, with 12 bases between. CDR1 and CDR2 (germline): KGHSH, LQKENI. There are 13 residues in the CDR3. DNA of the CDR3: TGTGCCAGCTCGCGGTCTGAGGGCACTGAAGCTTTCTTT. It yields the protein CASSRSEGTEAFF.

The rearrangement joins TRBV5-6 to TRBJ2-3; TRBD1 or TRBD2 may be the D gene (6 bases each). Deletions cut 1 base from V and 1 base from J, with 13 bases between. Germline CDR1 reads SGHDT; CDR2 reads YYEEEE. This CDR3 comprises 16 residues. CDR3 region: CASSLKWGARTDTQYF. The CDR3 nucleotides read TGTGCCAGCAGCTTGAAATGGGGGGCCCGCACAGATACGCAGTATTTT.

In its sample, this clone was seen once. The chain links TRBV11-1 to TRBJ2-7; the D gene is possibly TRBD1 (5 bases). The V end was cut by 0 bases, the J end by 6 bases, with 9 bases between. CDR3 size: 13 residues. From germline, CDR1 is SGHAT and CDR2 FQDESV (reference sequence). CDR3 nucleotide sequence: TGTGCCAGCAGCTTAGCAGGGGTCAGCGAGCAGTACTTC. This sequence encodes CASSLAGVSEQYF.

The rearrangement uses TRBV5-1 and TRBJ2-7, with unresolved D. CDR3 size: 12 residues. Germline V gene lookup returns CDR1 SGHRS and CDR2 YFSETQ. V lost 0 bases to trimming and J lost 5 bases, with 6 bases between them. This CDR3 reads CASSLGGDEQYF. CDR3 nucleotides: TGCGCCAGCAGCTTGGGAGGTGACGAGCAGTACTTC.

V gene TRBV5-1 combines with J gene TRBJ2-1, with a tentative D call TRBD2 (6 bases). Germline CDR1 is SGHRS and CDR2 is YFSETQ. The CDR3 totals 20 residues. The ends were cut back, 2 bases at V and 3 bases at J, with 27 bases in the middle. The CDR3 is CASSFFRDGSLFPFYNEQFF. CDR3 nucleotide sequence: TGCGCCAGCAGCTTCTTTCGCGACGGGAGTCTCTTTCCCTTCTACAATGAGCAGTTCTTC.

The CDR3 loop is CASSLNSGGYNEQFF. The CDR3 nucleotides are TGTGCCAGCAGCTTGAATAGCGGGGGCTACAATGAGCAGTTCTTC. The chain carries TRBV5-6 and TRBJ2-1, with 9 bases aligning to TRBD2. J lost 3 bases, V lost 1 base, and 2 bases had no gene match. The germline CDR1 and CDR2 sequences are SGHDT and YYEEEE. CDR3 length: 15 residues. The full variable domain, completed using reference TRBV5-6 and TRBJ2-1, is DAGVTQSPTHLIKTRGQQVTLRCSPKSGHDTVSWYQQALGQGPQFIFQYYEEEERQRGNFPDRFSGHQFPNYSSELNVNALLLGDSALYLCASSLNSGGYNEQFFGPGTRLTVL.

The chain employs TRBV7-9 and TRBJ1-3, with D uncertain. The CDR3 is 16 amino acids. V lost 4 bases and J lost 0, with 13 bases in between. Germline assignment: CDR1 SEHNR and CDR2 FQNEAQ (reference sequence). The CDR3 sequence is CASSSGRGSSGNTIYF. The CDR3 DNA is TGTGCCAGCAGCTCCGGACGGGGAAGCTCTGGAAACACCATATATTTT.

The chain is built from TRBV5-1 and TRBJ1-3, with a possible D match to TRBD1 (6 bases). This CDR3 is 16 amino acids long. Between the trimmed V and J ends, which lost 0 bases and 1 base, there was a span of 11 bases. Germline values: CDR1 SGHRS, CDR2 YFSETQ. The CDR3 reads CASSLGTAPSGNTIYF. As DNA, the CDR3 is TGCGCCAGCAGCTTGGGGACAGCTCCTTCTGGAAACACCATATATTTT.